Listed below are T cell receptor beta chains from one sample, sequenced in a study of Tregs in tolerant kidney transplant recipients. Here immunoSEQ multiplex PCR was the method, and the copy in TCRdb shows in-frame clones only, minus some. In the table there are 200,000 to 300,000 clones, around 81% of which are singletons. The source material was CD4+ T cells from blood. Source of these receptors: a human donor in good health. Each CDR3 is given with its conserved first and last residue. A D gene is named only where the DNA matches it firmly. The size field is filled for only some rows; it gives once, few, many or a size class.

-	TRBV6-5	TRBJ1-1	few	CASSYSWQGNTEAFF	TGTGCCAGCAGTTACTCGTGGCAGGGGAACACTGAAGCTTTCTTT
TRBD1	TRBV29-1	TRBJ1-4	once	CSVESTGWDEKLFF	TGCAGCGTTGAATCGACAGGGTGGGACGAAAAACTGTTTTTT
TRBD1	TRBV18	TRBJ1-4	-	CASSRQGVEKLFF	TGTGCCAGCTCACGACAGGGCGTCGAAAAACTGTTTTTT
-	TRBV21-1	TRBJ1-1	-	CASSNPRDRKNTEAFF	TGTGCCAGCAGCAACCCAAGGGACAGAAAGAACACTGAAGCTTTCTTT
-	TRBV7-9	TRBJ1-1	-	CASSLEPDGEAFF	TGTGCCAGCAGCTTAGAGCCGGACGGTGAAGCTTTCTTT
-	TRBV30	TRBJ1-5	-	CAWSRGNNQPQHF	TGTGCCTGGAGTAGGGGCAACAATCAGCCCCAGCATTTT
-	TRBV6-5	TRBJ2-7	-	CASSEDSPSYEQYF	TGTGCCAGCAGCGAAGACAGTCCCTCCTACGAGCAGTACTTC
TRBD1	TRBV18	TRBJ2-1	-	CASSPQGARINEQFF	TGTGCCAGCTCACCACAGGGGGCAAGGATCAATGAGCAGTTCTTC
TRBD1	TRBV7-2	TRBJ1-1	-	CASRADRVTEAFF	TGTGCCAGCAGGGCTGACAGGGTCACTGAAGCTTTCTTT
-	TRBV15	TRBJ1-3	-	CATSRPGASGNTIYF	TGTGCCACCAGCAGACCCGGGGCCTCTGGAAACACCATATATTTT
TRBD1	TRBV5-1	TRBJ1-2	-	CASSFSGGALGYTF	TGCGCCAGCAGCTTCTCAGGGGGCGCCTTGGGCTACACCTTC
-	TRBV9	TRBJ2-2	few	CASSLNTGELFF	TGTGCCAGCAGTCTGAACACCGGGGAGCTGTTTTTT
TRBD1	TRBV5-4	TRBJ2-7	-	CASSSTGAYEQYF	TGTGCCAGCAGCTCGACAGGGGCCTACGAGCAGTACTTC
-	TRBV7-6	TRBJ2-5	-	CASSLGRTGETQYF	TGTGCCAGCAGCTTAGGGCGGACGGGAGAGACCCAGTACTTC
-	TRBV10-1	TRBJ1-2	-	CASSERQDYGYTF	TGCGCCAGCAGTGAACGACAGGACTATGGCTACACCTTC
TRBD1	TRBV18	TRBJ2-7	-	CASSPLTPGTARTYEQYF	TGTGCCAGCTCACCACTCACTCCGGGGACAGCTCGGACCTACGAGCAGTACTTC
-	TRBV7-9	TRBJ2-5	-	CASSPPTGLQETQYF	TGTGCCAGCAGCCCACCTACGGGTCTCCAAGAGACCCAGTACTTC
-	TRBV6-1	TRBJ2-2	-	CASSLSPGTGELFF	TGTGCCAGCAGTTTGTCACCGGGGACCGGGGAGCTGTTTTTT
-	TRBV6-5	TRBJ2-5	-	CASSYSTGEGETQYF	TGTGCCAGCAGTTACTCTACAGGGGAGGGAGAGACCCAGTACTTC
-	TRBV10-3	TRBJ2-2	-	CATNRGGDTGELFF	TGTGCCACCAACAGGGGAGGGGACACCGGGGAGCTGTTTTTT
TRBD2	TRBV18	TRBJ2-1	-	CASSSLAGSSYNEQFF	TGTGCCAGCTCATCACTAGCGGGGAGCTCCTACAATGAGCAGTTCTTC
TRBD1	TRBV19	TRBJ2-2	-	CASITGTGVDTGELFF	TGTGCCAGTATTACCGGGACAGGGGTGGACACCGGGGAGCTGTTTTTT
-	TRBV28	TRBJ2-5	-	CASLKGYYETQYF	TGTGCCAGTCTTAAGGGGTACTACGAGACCCAGTACTTC
TRBD1	TRBV6-4	TRBJ1-1	-	CASSRAGTGGTEAFF	TGTGCCAGCTCAAGAGCCGGGACAGGGGGCACTGAAGCTTTCTTT
-	TRBV18	TRBJ1-5	-	CASSPGGNQPQHF	TGTGCCAGCTCACCGGGGGGAAATCAGCCCCAGCATTTT
-	TRBV6-1	TRBJ1-1	-	CASSEYGRLNTEAFF	TGTGCCAGCAGTGAGTACGGGAGATTGAACACTGAAGCTTTCTTT
TRBD1	TRBV7-2	TRBJ1-5	-	CASSRYSDRDQPQHF	TGTGCCAGCAGCCGTTACTCGGACAGGGATCAGCCCCAGCATTTT
-	TRBV18	TRBJ2-6	once	CASSVQGGGANVLTF	TGTGCCAGCTCAGTACAGGGTGGTGGGGCCAACGTCCTGACTTTC
-	TRBV30	TRBJ2-5	-	CAWSVGHKETQYF	TGTGCCTGGAGTGTAGGCCATAAAGAGACCCAGTACTTC
TRBD2	TRBV5-1	TRBJ2-1	-	CASSFRTSGGAFNEQFF	TGCGCCAGCAGCTTCCGAACTAGCGGGGGGGCCTTCAATGAGCAGTTCTTC
TRBD2	TRBV5-1	TRBJ2-3	-	CASSYSIPGLAPGDTQYF	TGCGCCAGCAGCTACAGTATCCCGGGACTAGCCCCTGGAGATACGCAGTATTTT
-	TRBV27	TRBJ2-1	-	CASSSFSVGSYNEQFF	TGTGCCAGCAGTTCCTTTAGCGTGGGGTCATACAATGAGCAGTTCTTC
TRBD1	TRBV18	TRBJ1-1	-	CASSPQEQGAEAFF	TGTGCCAGCTCACCTCAGGAGCAGGGGGCTGAAGCTTTCTTT
TRBD1	TRBV11-2	TRBJ2-1	-	CASSFNVGQGLTEQFF	TGTGCCAGCAGCTTCAATGTGGGACAGGGGTTAACTGAGCAGTTCTTC
-	TRBV27	TRBJ1-2	once	CASSSPDRLNYGYTF	TGTGCCAGCAGTTCCCCCGACAGGCTTAACTATGGCTACACCTTC
TRBD1	TRBV6-4	TRBJ2-3	-	CASSDGDRLSTDTQYF	TGTGCCAGCAGTGACGGGGACAGGCTAAGCACAGATACGCAGTATTTT
-	TRBV2	TRBJ2-5	-	CASNEGGGDRDETQYF	TGTGCCAGCAACGAAGGCGGGGGAGACAGGGATGAGACCCAGTACTTC
-	TRBV18	TRBJ2-7	-	CASSPGASYEQYF	TGTGCCAGCTCCCCCGGGGCGTCCTACGAGCAGTACTTC
-	TRBV11-2	TRBJ2-2	-	CASSLVSVRITGELFF	TGTGCCAGCAGCTTAGTTTCCGTTAGGATCACCGGGGAGCTGTTTTTT
TRBD1	TRBV29-1	TRBJ2-5	-	CSVRQGSETQYF	TGCAGCGTAAGACAGGGCTCAGAGACCCAGTACTTC